Following are 20 T cell receptor beta chains from one sample sequenced in a study of OX40 agonist ivuxolimab in advanced cancers. TCRdb keeps only in-frame clones here, not all; method: immunoSEQ multiplex PCR. The top ten hold under 1.3% of the sample, which has approximately 130,000 clones, 85% to 95% seen once. This sample comprised CD4+ or CD8+ T cells sorted from blood, obtained in a trial of the OX40 agonist ivuxolimab. The receptors were sampled from an adult with an advanced solid tumor such as melanoma, head and neck, liver or kidney cancer.

The chain is built from TRBV6-1 and TRBJ1-1, with 8 nucleotides matching TRBD1. Germline V gene sequence: CDR1 MNHNS, CDR2 SASEGT. The V segment lost 8 bases and the J segment 4 bases; nucleotides outside the gene matches: 9. This CDR3 comprises 14 residues. Here the CDR3 reads CASPKDRVGTEAFF. CDR3 nucleotides: TGTGCCAGCCCAAAGGACAGGGTAGGCACTGAAGCTTTCTTT.

The sample holds one count of this clone. The V and J genes are TRBV5-1 and TRBJ2-3, with D perhaps matching TRBD2 (5 bases). V gave up 4 bases and J gave up 4 bases, with 10 bases separating them. This CDR3 comprises 13 residues. CDR1 is SGHRS, CDR2 YFSETQ, per germline. The CDR3 spells CASSPGSADTQYF. DNA for the CDR3: TGCGCCAGCAGCCCGGGGTCGGCAGATACGCAGTATTTT.

The chain combines TRBV6-6 with TRBJ2-5, with a weak D call TRBD2 (7 bases). The CDR3 consists of 16 residues. V was clipped by 5 bases and J by 1 base, with 17 bases between them. Germline V lookup: CDR1 MNHNY, CDR2 SVGAGI (reference sequence). The CDR3: CASSTPGGTSQETQYF. CDR3 nucleotide sequence: TGTGCCAGCAGTACGCCGGGGGGCACTTCCCAAGAGACCCAGTACTTC.

The chain is built from TRBV7-2 and TRBJ2-2, with D unclear. CDR3 length: 14 amino acids. With 7 bases removed from V and 5 bases from J, the gap between germline ends came to 14 bases. Germline V gene lookup returns CDR1 SGHTA and CDR2 FQGNSA. The CDR3 DNA reads TGTGCCAGCACTCCTTATCTCGGGACCGGGGAGCTGTTTTTT. Translation: CASTPYLGTGELFF. The full variable domain, rest sourced from reference TRBV7-2 and TRBJ2-2, is GAGVSQSPSNKVTEKGKDVELRCDPISGHTALYWYRQSLGQGLEFLIYFQGNSAPDKSGLPSDRFSAERTGGSVSTLTIQRTQQEDSAVYLCASTPYLGTGELFFGEGSRLTVL.

The chain links TRBV7-2 to TRBJ2-7; 7 bases match TRBD1. The germline V gene encodes CDR1 SGHTA and CDR2 FQGNSA. V shed 5 bases and J 2 bases; nucleotides not matched to a gene: 15. This CDR3 comprises 17 residues. CDR3 coding DNA: TGTGCCAGCAGCCCAACAAGCCACGGGACAGTCCCCTACGAGCAGTACTTC. Amino acids: CASSPTSHGTVPYEQYF.

This clone appeared a single time. The V gene is TRBV19, the J gene TRBJ1-4; TRBD1 might be the D (6 bases). This CDR3 is built from 14 residues. The germline gives CDR1 LNHDA, CDR2 SQIVND (reference sequence). V was cut by 8 bases and J by 0 bases, with 10 bases left in between. The CDR3 region is CASGGGATNEKLFF. Written as DNA, the CDR3 is TGTGCCAGTGGAGGGGGGGCAACTAATGAAAAACTGTTTTTT.

The CDR3 loop is CASSYRDYYGYTF. As DNA, the CDR3 is TGTGCCAGCAGCTACAGGGACTACTATGGCTACACCTTC. The chain is built from TRBV6-1 and TRBJ1-2; maybe TRBD1 (6 bases). Trimming cost V 6 bases and J 3 bases, with 11 bases left between them. The V gene's germline CDR1 is MNHNS and CDR2 SASEGT. The CDR3 is 13 residues long.

This sequence joins TRBV6-5 and TRBJ2-1, with 7 bases that match TRBD1. The V and J ends lost 6 bases and 4 bases, in that order; junction bases with no gene match: 9. CDR1 and CDR2 (germline): MNHEY, SVGAGI. This CDR3 is built from 15 residues. The CDR3 DNA reads as TGTGCCAGCAGCACCGGGACAGCCGCTTACAATGAGCAGTTCTTC. It translates to CASSTGTAAYNEQFF.

The genes are TRBV28 and TRBJ1-6; 8 bases agree with TRBD1. This CDR3 is 17 amino acids long. Looked up from germline, CDR1 is MDHEN and CDR2 is SYDVKM. Losses at the gene ends were 5 bases for V and 7 bases for J; bases not matched to a gene: 13. CDR3 protein: CASSLFGTGEANSPLHF. CDR3 nucleotides: TGTGCCAGCAGTCTCTTCGGGACAGGCGAGGCCAATTCACCCCTCCACTTT.

The chain uses TRBV4-1 and TRBJ2-5, with 7 positions matching TRBD2. The CDR3 length is 16 residues. V shed 1 base and J 5 bases; nucleotides not matched to a gene: 10. From germline, CDR1 is MGHRA and CDR2 YSYEKL. CDR3 in DNA: TGCGCCAGCAGCCAAGCCCCCCGGGGAGGGGTGGAGACCCAGTACTTC. This codes for CASSQAPRGGVETQYF.

The J gene is TRBJ2-7, the V gene TRBV7-2; 10 bases fit TRBD2. The germline CDR1 and CDR2 sequences are SGHTA and FQGNSA. J lost 3 bases, V lost 1 base, and 6 bases had no gene match. The CDR3 totals 16 residues. The CDR3 coding sequence is TGTGCCAGCAGCTTAGTGTCGTCTAGCGGGGGCTACGAGCAGTACTTC. Translating gives CASSLVSSSGGYEQYF. The full variable domain, its missing parts supplied by reference TRBV7-2 and TRBJ2-7, is GAGVSQSPSNKVTEKGKDVELRCDPISGHTALYWYRQSLGQGLEFLIYFQGNSAPDKSGLPSDRFSAERTGGSVSTLTIQRTQQEDSAVYLCASSLVSSSGGYEQYFGPGTRLTVT.

CDR3 loop: CASSPGASSSGNTIYF. The CDR3 region has the DNA TGCGCCAGCAGCCCCGGGGCGTCGAGCTCTGGAAACACCATATATTTT. This chain uses TRBV4-3 with TRBJ1-3; possible D gene TRBD1, 5 bases. The CDR3 length is 16 residues. The V gene lost 4 bases and the J gene lost 0 bases, with 13 bases spanning the gap. Germline V gene data show CDR1 as LGHNA and CDR2 as YSLEER.

The chain uses TRBV10-3 and TRBJ1-6, with 7 positions matching TRBD1. The CDR3 is 15 amino acids. CDR1 is ENHRY, CDR2 SYGVKD, per germline. After removal of 4 bases from V and 10 bases from J, the junction contained 10 bases not matched to a gene. The CDR3 region has the DNA TGTGCCATCAGTGCCGGACAGGCCGAATTGTCACCCCTCCACTTT. Protein: CAISAGQAELSPLHF.

The rearrangement joins TRBV6-5 to TRBJ1-1; D remains ambiguous. The CDR3 extends over 15 amino acids. Germline V gene sequence: CDR1 MNHEY, CDR2 SVGAGI. V lost 4 bases and J lost 6, with 18 bases in between. CDR3 nucleotide sequence: TGTGCCAGCAGTTCCTGGGGTGTCATGGTTGCTGAAGCTTTCTTT. This encodes CASSSWGVMVAEAFF.

This chain links TRBV5-4 with TRBJ2-7; 11 bases are shared with TRBD1. The CDR3 runs 16 residues. Trimming took 5 bases from V and 2 from J; bases not matched to a gene: 9. CDR1 and CDR2 (germline): SGHNT, YYREEE (reference sequence). The CDR3 region is CASRSGTGGITYEQYF. In DNA, the CDR3 is TGTGCCAGCAGGTCCGGGACAGGGGGTATCACCTACGAGCAGTACTTC. Combining the CDR3 with reference TRBV5-4 and TRBJ2-7 gives the whole variable domain ETGVTQSPTHLIKTRGQQVTLRCSSQSGHNTVSWYQQALGQGPQFIFQYYREEENGRGNFPPRFSGLQFPNYSSELNVNALELDDSALYLCASRSGTGGITYEQYFGPGTRLTVT.

The rearrangement uses TRBV6-4 and TRBJ1-5; maybe TRBD1 (5 bases). The CDR3 loop spans 13 amino acids. Trimming took 3 bases from V and 7 from J, leaving 10 bases between them. Germline assignment: CDR1 MRHNA and CDR2 SNTAGT. CDR3 nucleotides: TGTGCCAGCAGTGAAGGGACGGGGCAGCCCCAGCATTTT. Protein sequence: CASSEGTGQPQHF.

This clone was counted once. DNA for the CDR3: TGTGCCAGCAGCTTATTCGGCGGGAACACTGAAGCTTTCTTT. This codes for CASSLFGGNTEAFF. This chain links TRBV7-2 with TRBJ1-1; D is ambiguous. The CDR3 has 14 residues. Trimming cost V 2 bases and J 1 base, with 8 bases left between them. From germline, CDR1 is SGHTA and CDR2 FQGNSA.

The rearrangement links TRBV7-2 to TRBJ1-5; unclear D gene. Germline assignment: CDR1 SGHTA and CDR2 FQGNSA. The CDR3 totals 14 residues. V lost 3 bases and J 5 bases, leaving 11 bases between the germline ends. The CDR3 bases are TGTGCCAGCAGCTTGGCGGCAGCGGATCAGCCCCAGCATTTT. Translated, it gives CASSLAAADQPQHF.

The chain uses TRBV6-4 and TRBJ2-2; D gene ambiguous. This CDR3 has 15 amino acids. Germline-derived CDR1 and CDR2 are MRHNA and SNTAGT. The germline V and J ends were trimmed by 2 bases and 3 bases, with 10 bases remaining between them. CDR3 nucleotides: TGTGCCAGCAGTGACACGAACAGATACACCGGGGAGCTGTTTTTT. Its translation is CASSDTNRYTGELFF.

This chain connects TRBV19 to TRBJ1-3; D ambiguous. This CDR3 spans 15 amino acids. CDR1 and CDR2 from the germline V gene are LNHDA and SQIVND (reference sequence). The ends were cut back, 7 bases at V and 0 bases at J, with 13 bases in the middle. CDR3 bases: TGTGCCAGTATCCCAGGAGGTAACTCTGGAAACACCATATATTTT. This codes for CASIPGGNSGNTIYF. The variable domain in full, with the rest retrieved from reference TRBV19 and TRBJ1-3, is DGGITQSPKYLFRKEGQNVTLSCEQNLNHDAMYWYRQDPGQGLRLIYYSQIVNDFQKGDIAEGYSVSREKKESFPLTVTSAQKNPTAFYLCASIPGGNSGNTIYFGEGSWLTVV.